The rows below give T cell receptor beta chains drawn from one sample of a study of T cells in Graves' hyperthyroidism and ophthalmopathy. TCRdb re-derived calls from the multiplex PCR reads in MiXCR, one entry per CDR3 protein. The sample shows around 720,000 distinct CDR3 sequences, roughly 32% of them seen only once. Sequencing was done on a sample of blood. These receptors all come from a woman between 35 and 50 years old with Graves' hyperthyroidism. Each CDR3 is given with its conserved first and last residue. A D gene is named only where the DNA matches it firmly. Clone size, where shown, is once, few, many, or a class for clones that have expanded.

V gene,clone size,D gene,J gene,CDR3 protein,CDR3 DNA
TRBV10-1,.,TRBD1,TRBJ2-2,CASSEHRGVNTGELFF,TGCGCCAGCAGTGAACACAGGGGGGTGAACACCGGGGAGCTGTTTTTT
TRBV6-6,many,.,TRBJ1-2,CASSYSRSDNYGYTF,TGTGCCAGCAGTTACTCAAGGTCGGATAACTATGGCTACACCTTC
TRBV5-5,.,.,TRBJ1-2,CASSLASRSHYGYTF,TGTGCCAGCAGCTTGGCATCACGAAGCCACTATGGCTACACCTTC
TRBV19,many,.,TRBJ1-4,CASTWTVGGEKLFF,TGTGCCAGTACTTGGACAGTGGGAGGTGAAAAACTGTTTTTT
TRBV2,many,.,TRBJ2-5,CASSSTNQETQYF,TGTGCCAGCAGTTCGACAAACCAAGAGACCCAGTACTTC
TRBV7-9,many,.,TRBJ2-2,CASSSGTQEEFF,TGTGCCAGCAGCTCCGGGACCCAAGAGGAGTTTTTT
TRBV2,once,TRBD1,TRBJ2-5,CASSGGQGGIQTQYF,TGTGCCAGCAGTGGCGGACAGGGGGGTATACAGACCCAGTACTTC
TRBV6-6,.,.,TRBJ1-5,CASSVNGNNQPQHF,TGTGCCAGCAGCGTAAATGGGAACAATCAGCCCCAGCATTTT
TRBV12-3/TRBV12-4,.,.,TRBJ1-6,CASSVRPGLANSPLHF,TGTGCCAGCAGCGTAAGACCGGGACTAGCGAATTCACCCCTCCACTTT
TRBV11-3,few,.,TRBJ1-1,CASSLFSQAFF,TGTGCCAGCAGCTTGTTCTCGCAAGCTTTCTTT
TRBV12-3/TRBV12-4,many,.,TRBJ1-2,CASSSTWNPTFYGYTF,TGTGCCAGCAGTTCGACCTGGAATCCCACATTCTATGGCTACACCTTC
TRBV5-5,few,TRBD1,TRBJ1-1,CASSQAHRGLEAFF,TGTGCCAGCAGCCAAGCCCATAGGGGGCTTGAAGCTTTCTTT
TRBV6-5,many,TRBD1,TRBJ1-6,CASSAGTGGSPLHF,TGTGCCAGCAGTGCCGGGACAGGGGGTTCACCCCTCCACTTT
TRBV10-3,many,.,TRBJ1-1,CATQKDTLNTEAFF,TGTGCCACCCAGAAGGACACTTTGAACACTGAAGCTTTCTTT
TRBV6-1,.,.,TRBJ1-6,CASNQGAMGNSPLHF,TGTGCCAGCAACCAGGGCGCCATGGGTAATTCACCCCTCCACTTT
TRBV19,.,TRBD2,TRBJ2-7,CASGTSRLAGYDYEQYF,TGTGCCAGTGGTACCTCTAGACTAGCGGGATATGACTACGAGCAGTACTTC
TRBV2,few,TRBD1,TRBJ2-7,CASSQRTGRSSYEQYF,TGTGCCAGCAGTCAGAGGACAGGGCGTAGCTCCTACGAGCAGTACTTC
TRBV10-3,many,.,TRBJ1-1,CAIGGWDTEAFF,TGTGCCATCGGGGGTTGGGACACTGAAGCTTTCTTT
TRBV28,.,TRBD1,TRBJ1-5,CASSSYGQVVGQPQHF,TGTGCCAGCAGCTCATATGGACAGGTTGTGGGCCAGCCCCAGCATTTT
TRBV5-1,.,.,TRBJ2-7,CASSSGFGATEQYF,TGCGCCAGCAGCTCGGGGTTTGGGGCGACTGAGCAGTACTTC
TRBV7-6,many,TRBD1,TRBJ1-6,CASSETGRSSPLHF,TGTGCCAGCAGCGAGACAGGGAGGAGCTCACCCCTCCACTTT
TRBV5-6,few,.,TRBJ1-1,CASSLAPDPWEAFF,TGTGCCAGCAGCTTAGCGCCAGACCCCTGGGAAGCTTTCTTT
TRBV9,many,.,TRBJ2-5,CASSGTGLGETQYF,TGTGCCAGCAGCGGTACAGGGCTAGGAGAGACCCAGTACTTC
TRBV30,few,.,TRBJ1-6,CAWRRRRGSPLHF,TGTGCCTGGAGGCGACGGAGGGGATCACCCCTCCACTTT
TRBV30,few,.,TRBJ2-7,CAWSTAYEQYF,TGTGCCTGGAGTACCGCCTACGAGCAGTACTTC
TRBV3-1,.,TRBD1,TRBJ1-1,CASSPRFTGDFTEAFF,TGTGCCAGCAGCCCGCGATTTACAGGGGACTTCACTGAAGCTTTCTTT
TRBV5-5,many,.,TRBJ1-2,CASSLASCGRGYTF,TGTGCCAGCAGCTTGGCGAGTTGTGGCCGGGGCTACACCTTC
TRBV7-9,.,TRBD1,TRBJ2-5,CASSFGAGGPNQETQYF,TGTGCCAGCAGCTTCGGGGCAGGGGGCCCCAATCAAGAGACCCAGTACTTC
TRBV3-1,.,.,TRBJ2-7,CATKGGAYEQYF,TGTGCCACCAAAGGGGGAGCCTACGAGCAGTACTTC
TRBV9,.,TRBD1,TRBJ1-1,CASSPTGVEAFF,TGTGCCAGCTCACCAACAGGGGTAGAAGCTTTCTTT
TRBV6-5,many,.,TRBJ1-2,CASSPGTQYGYTF,TGTGCCAGCAGTCCCGGGACCCAATATGGCTACACCTTC
TRBV12-3/TRBV12-4,.,.,TRBJ2-5,CASASGEGETQYF,TGTGCCAGCGCCAGTGGGGAAGGAGAGACCCAGTACTTC
TRBV10-3,many,.,TRBJ1-1,CAISEVSGEAFF,TGTGCCATCAGTGAGGTATCAGGGGAAGCTTTCTTT
TRBV2,few,TRBD2,TRBJ2-7,CASSQELAVPYEQYF,TGTGCCAGCAGCCAAGAACTAGCGGTCCCCTACGAGCAGTACTTC
TRBV25-1,.,.,TRBJ1-4,CASSARTAGEKLFF,TGTGCCAGCAGTGCCCGGACCGCTGGTGAAAAACTGTTTTTT
TRBV3-1,.,.,TRBJ1-2,CASSRGSDGYTF,TGTGCCAGCAGCCGGGGATCTGATGGCTACACCTTC
TRBV9,few,.,TRBJ1-4,CASSPSGRTDATNEKLFF,TGTGCCAGCAGCCCCAGTGGGCGGACAGACGCAACTAATGAAAAACTGTTTTTT
TRBV20-1,many,TRBD1,TRBJ1-6,CSARETGGSSPLHF,TGCAGTGCTAGAGAGACAGGGGGCAGTTCACCCCTCCACTTT
TRBV7-9,.,.,TRBJ1-4,CASSTKGPEEKLFF,TGTGCCAGCAGCACAAAGGGGCCGGAGGAAAAACTGTTTTTT
TRBV24-1,many,.,TRBJ1-1,CATSDNLNTEAFF,TGTGCCACCAGTGACAATCTGAACACTGAAGCTTTCTTT
TRBV4-2,few,.,TRBJ1-3,CASSQDIVQGNTIYF,TGTGCCAGCAGCCAAGACATTGTTCAGGGAAACACCATATATTTT